This note documents a single T cell receptor (beta chain) sequence. This clone was recorded only once. No antigen is known for it. No per-base quality is available; no much larger clone lies one base away. The immunoSEQ Assay was used to sequence TCRbeta CDR3 regions. After extraction, genomic DNA underwent amplification by bias-controlled multiplex PCR, followed by high-throughput sequencing. Processing in the source paper ran as follows. Collapsing and filtering of sequences were performed to quantify the absolute abundance of each unique TCRbeta CDR3 region. Usable DNA was measured by amplifying reference genes present in all nucleated cells, and TCRbeta template counts were normalized to that usable DNA to estimate T cell fraction. Repertoire TCRs were annotated as SARS-CoV-2-specific by exact matching of V gene, CDR3 amino acid sequence and J gene to a known reactive TCR set. The reference SARS-CoV-2 TCR set was obtained from MIRA and was filtered for enrichment in COVID-19-positive ImmuneCODE repertoires, whereby public or cross-reactive TCRs were removed. Based on the MIRA antigens, annotated TCRs were further analysed at the level of specific ORF or position within ORF. Breadth was defined as the number of annotated unique rearrangements divided by the total number of unique productive rearrangements, and depth was defined as the summed frequency of the annotated unique rearrangements. TCR breadth was compared between groups using two-sided Wilcoxon rank-sum tests. The immuneACCESS repertoire file appears here via TCRdb, limited to in-frame rearrangements. These files lack a portion of the clones; in checked studies, under half of the deficit traces to unresolved V genes, and the cause of the others is not known. V and J calls and clone size are copied from that table; D and trimming were computed from the DNA. Recorded for this sample are over 300,000 clones; 80% to 90% of them occurred a single time. The top ten clonotypes cover about 7.1% of the sample.

The sample's treatment or condition label, decoded: some 19 received Ad26.COV2.S at low or high dose, single or two shots; several received placebo; per-sample allocation not given. For vaccine and placebo recipients, the sequenced repertoires came from samples collected on day 63 after the first injection. Cohort 1b enrolled 25 to 30 adults aged 18-55 years at a single site in Boston, USA, between 29 July and 7 August 2020. Ad26.COV2.S consisted of a replication-incompetent adenovirus type 26 vector by which a prefusion-stabilized SARS-CoV-2 spike protein from the original Wuhan strain was expressed. The entry originates in a study of Ad26.COV2.S vaccination and SARS-CoV-2 variants (dated by TCRdb to 2020 to 2022). About the full investigation: Donors in the vaccine arm were drawn from COV1001, a phase I-IIa trial of Ad26.COV2.S in healthy adults that was multicentre, randomized, double-blind and placebo-controlled. Dosing of Ad26.COV2.S was intramuscular, at either 5x10^10 or 1x10^11 viral particles, delivered as one shot or as two shots spaced 56 days apart. TCRbeta repertoire sequencing was used to assess the specificity and breadth of SARS-CoV-2-reactive T cell receptors after Ad26.COV2.S vaccination. A total of around 32 samples were included in the TCR-sequenced set, comprising around 20 Ad26.COV2.S vaccine recipients, 5 placebo recipients and 8 SARS-CoV-2 convalescent individuals. Trial participants were randomized into five groups of five, in which low-dose or high-dose Ad26.COV2.S was given once or twice, or placebo was given on both occasions. Investigators remained blinded to trial group allocation during experiments and outcome assessment. Results and caveats for the whole study, not just this receptor: According to the authors, total T cell responses may have been underestimated by the TCR breadth and depth analyses. Spike-specific TCR breadth was higher in Ad26.COV2.S recipients than in placebo recipients (P = 0.0014). After vaccination, substantial breadth of spike-specific CD8+ and CD4+ T cell responses was reported. Vaccine and placebo recipients had similar non-spike TCR breadth, a finding consistent with the vaccine containing only spike. The study was not powered for comparison of responses between vaccine doses or regimens.

V is reduced by 5 bases and J by 3 bases, leaving a spacing of 13 bases between them. The CDR3 numbers 14 residues from cysteine through phenylalanine. The DNA shown is the 42-base CDR3, in frame from base 1. Taken from the germline V gene, the CDR1 and CDR2 loops are MDHEN and SYDVKM. The starting material was peripheral blood, obtained in a trial of Ad26.COV2.S vaccine versus placebo. This receptor chain uses TRBV28 and TRBJ1-2; TRBD1 is a weak D gene call, 6 bases matching. The clonotype comes from a person aged 18 to 59 who received the Ad26.COV2.S COVID-19 vaccine or a placebo. The CDR3 reads CASSRTAEHYGYTF. The DNA sequence is TGTGCCAGCAGTCGGACAGCGGAGCACTATGGCTACACCTTC.